This T cell receptor beta chain originates from a study of long-term antiretroviral therapy in people with HIV. The CDR3 is 16 residues long. Losses at the gene ends were 5 bases for V and 0 bases for J; bases not matched to a gene: 5. Germline CDR1 is SEHNR and CDR2 is FQNEAQ (reference sequence). This clone was found once. Sequencing used immunoSEQ v3.0 at survey level. The method was immunoSEQ multiplex PCR; TCRdb's version includes in-frame clones alone and lacks a portion of them. The repertoire holds about 16,000 clones, with over 70% as singletons. The receptor was derived from a man aged 25-40 years with HIV. The chain has TRBV7-9 and TRBJ2-2; 8 nucleotides align to TRBD2. Sequenced here: unsorted PBMCs, sampled 1.2 years before starting antiretroviral therapy. CDR3 region: CASSTPGLANTGELFF. The DNA for the CDR3 is TGTGCCAGCAGCACCCCGGGACTAGCGAACACCGGGGAGCTGTTTTTT.